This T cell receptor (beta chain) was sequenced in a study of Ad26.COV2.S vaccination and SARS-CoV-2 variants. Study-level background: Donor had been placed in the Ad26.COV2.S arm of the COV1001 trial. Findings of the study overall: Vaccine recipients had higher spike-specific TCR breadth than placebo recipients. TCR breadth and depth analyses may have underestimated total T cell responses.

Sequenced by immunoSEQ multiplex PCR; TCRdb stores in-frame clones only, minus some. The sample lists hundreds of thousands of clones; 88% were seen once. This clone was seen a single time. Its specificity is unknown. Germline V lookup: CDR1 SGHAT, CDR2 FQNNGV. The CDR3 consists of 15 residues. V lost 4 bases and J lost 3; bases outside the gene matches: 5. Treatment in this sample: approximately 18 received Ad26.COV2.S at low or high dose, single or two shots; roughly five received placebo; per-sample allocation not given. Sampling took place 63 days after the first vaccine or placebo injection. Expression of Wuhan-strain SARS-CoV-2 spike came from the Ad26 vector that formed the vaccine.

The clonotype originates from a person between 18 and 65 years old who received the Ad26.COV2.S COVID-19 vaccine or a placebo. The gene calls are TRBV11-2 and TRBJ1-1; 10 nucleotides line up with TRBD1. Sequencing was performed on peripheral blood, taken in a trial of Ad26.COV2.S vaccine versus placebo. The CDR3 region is CASSSRTGGHTEAFF. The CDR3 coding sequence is TGTGCCAGCAGCTCCCGGACAGGGGGGCACACTGAAGCTTTCTTT.